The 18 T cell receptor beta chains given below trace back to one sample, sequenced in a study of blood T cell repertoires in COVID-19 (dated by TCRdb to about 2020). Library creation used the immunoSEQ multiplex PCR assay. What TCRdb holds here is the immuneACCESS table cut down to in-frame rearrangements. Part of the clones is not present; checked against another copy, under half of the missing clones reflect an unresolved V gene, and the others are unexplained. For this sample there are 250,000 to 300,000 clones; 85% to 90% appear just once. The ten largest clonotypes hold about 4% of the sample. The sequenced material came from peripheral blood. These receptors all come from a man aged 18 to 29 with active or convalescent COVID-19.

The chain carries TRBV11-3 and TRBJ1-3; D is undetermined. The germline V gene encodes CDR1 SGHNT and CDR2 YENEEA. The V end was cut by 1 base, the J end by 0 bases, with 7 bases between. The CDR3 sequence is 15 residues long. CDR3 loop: CASSLGSSSGNTIYF. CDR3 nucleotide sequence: TGTGCCAGCAGCTTAGGTTCCAGCTCTGGAAACACCATATATTTT.

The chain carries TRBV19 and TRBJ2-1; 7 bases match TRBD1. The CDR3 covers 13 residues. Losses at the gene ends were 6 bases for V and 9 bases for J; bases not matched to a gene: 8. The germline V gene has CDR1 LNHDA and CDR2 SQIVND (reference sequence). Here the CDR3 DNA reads TGTGCCAGTAGCCCCCGGGACAGAAGTGAGCAGTTCTTC. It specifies CASSPRDRSEQFF.

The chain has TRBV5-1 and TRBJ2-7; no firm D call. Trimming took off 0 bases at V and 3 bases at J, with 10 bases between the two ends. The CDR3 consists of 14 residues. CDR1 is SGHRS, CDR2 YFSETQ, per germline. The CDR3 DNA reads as TGCGCCAGCAGCTTGGTTCCAGGCCACTACGAGCAGTACTTC. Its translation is CASSLVPGHYEQYF.

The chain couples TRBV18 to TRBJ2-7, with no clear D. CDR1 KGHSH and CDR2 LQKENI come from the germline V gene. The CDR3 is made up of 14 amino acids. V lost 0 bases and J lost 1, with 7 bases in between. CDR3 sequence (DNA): TGTGCCAGCTCACCACCGTATACTTCCTACGAGCAGTACTTC. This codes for CASSPPYTSYEQYF.

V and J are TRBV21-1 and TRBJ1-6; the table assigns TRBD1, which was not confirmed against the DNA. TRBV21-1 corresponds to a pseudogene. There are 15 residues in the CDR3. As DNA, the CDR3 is TGTGCCAGCAGCAAAGGGGCAGGGAATAATTCACCCCTCCACTTT. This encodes CASSKGAGNNSPLHF.

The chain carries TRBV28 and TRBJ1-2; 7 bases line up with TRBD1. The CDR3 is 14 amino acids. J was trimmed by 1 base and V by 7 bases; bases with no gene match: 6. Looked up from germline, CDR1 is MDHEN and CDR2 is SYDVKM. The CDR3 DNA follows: TGTGCCAGCAACACTGGGACAGATAACTATGGCTACACCTTC. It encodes CASNTGTDNYGYTF.

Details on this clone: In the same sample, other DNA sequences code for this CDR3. The CDR3 protein is CATSDPGQGYGYTF. CDR3 nucleotides: TGTGCCACCAGTGACCCGGGACAGGGCTATGGCTACACCTTC. The rearrangement links TRBV24-1 to TRBJ1-2; 9 bases align to TRBD1. CDR3 length: 14 residues. Germline assignment: CDR1 KGHDR and CDR2 SFDVKD. The V and J ends lost 4 bases and 4 bases, in that order; junction bases with no gene match: 3.

The CDR3 nucleotides read TGTGCCAGCAGCCCCAGGGGGCTGGGCTACACCTTC. This codes for CASSPRGLGYTF. The rearrangement joins TRBV11-2 to TRBJ1-2; 8 bases map to TRBD1. CDR1 and CDR2 (germline): SGHAT, FQNNGV. CDR3 length: 12 amino acids. With 5 bases clipped from V and 8 bases from J, the junction kept 4 bases outside the gene matches.

The CDR3 DNA sequence: TGTGCCATAGAAGACAATGAGCAGTTCTTC. Protein product: CAIEDNEQFF. The rearrangement links TRBV2 to TRBJ2-1, with D unclear. Germline CDR1 SNHLY, CDR2 FYNNEI. The V gene lost 10 bases and the J gene lost 5 bases, with 6 bases spanning the gap. The CDR3 sequence is 10 residues long.

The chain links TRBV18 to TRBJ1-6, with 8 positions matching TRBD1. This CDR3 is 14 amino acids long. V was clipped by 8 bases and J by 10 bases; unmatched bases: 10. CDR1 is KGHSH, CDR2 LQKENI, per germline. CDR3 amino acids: CASASRDRQSPLHF. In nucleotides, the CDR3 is TGTGCCAGCGCCTCCCGGGACAGGCAATCACCCCTCCACTTT.

In DNA form, the CDR3 reads TGTGCCAGTAGTATAGCCGTGGGCCCTTCTAATTCACCCCTCCACTTT. Translated: CASSIAVGPSNSPLHF. The chain carries TRBV19 and TRBJ1-6; D not certain. This CDR3 is built from 16 residues. Germline V gene data show CDR1 as LNHDA and CDR2 as SQIVND (reference sequence). V was clipped by 1 base and J by 6 bases, with 13 bases between them.

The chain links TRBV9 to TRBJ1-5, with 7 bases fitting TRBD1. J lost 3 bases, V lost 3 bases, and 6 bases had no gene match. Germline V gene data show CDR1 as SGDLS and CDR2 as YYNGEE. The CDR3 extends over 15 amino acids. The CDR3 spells CASSADGQANQPQHF. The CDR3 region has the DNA TGTGCCAGCAGCGCCGACGGACAGGCCAATCAGCCCCAGCATTTT.

CDR3 region: CASQGKKGQPQHF. CDR3 DNA: TGCGCCAGTCAGGGGAAGAAGGGTCAGCCCCAGCATTTT. The chain carries TRBV10-1 and TRBJ1-5; TRBD1 might be the D (6 bases). Trimming took 9 bases from V and 6 from J, leaving 15 bases between them. Germline V gene lookup returns CDR1 WNHNN and CDR2 SYGVQD (reference sequence). This CDR3 spans 13 amino acids.

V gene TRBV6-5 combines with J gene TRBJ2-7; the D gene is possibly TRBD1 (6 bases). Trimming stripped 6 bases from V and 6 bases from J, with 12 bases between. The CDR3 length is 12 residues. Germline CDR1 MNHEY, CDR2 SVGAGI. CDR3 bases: TGTGCCAGCAGGCAACAGGGTAGCGAGCAGTACTTC. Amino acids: CASRQQGSEQYF.

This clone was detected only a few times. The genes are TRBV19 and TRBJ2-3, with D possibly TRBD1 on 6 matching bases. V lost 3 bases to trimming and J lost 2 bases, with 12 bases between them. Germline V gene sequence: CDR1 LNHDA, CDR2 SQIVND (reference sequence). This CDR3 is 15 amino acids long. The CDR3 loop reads CASSMTTGDTDTQYF. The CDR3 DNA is TGTGCCAGTAGTATGACGACAGGAGACACAGATACGCAGTATTTT.

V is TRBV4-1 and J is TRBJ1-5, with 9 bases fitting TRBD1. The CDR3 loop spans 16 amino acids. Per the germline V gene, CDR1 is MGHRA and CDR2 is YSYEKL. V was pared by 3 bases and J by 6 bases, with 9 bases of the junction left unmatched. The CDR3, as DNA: TGCGCCAGCAGCCAGCTTCCGGGACAGGGTATTCAGCCCCAGCATTTT. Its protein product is CASSQLPGQGIQPQHF.

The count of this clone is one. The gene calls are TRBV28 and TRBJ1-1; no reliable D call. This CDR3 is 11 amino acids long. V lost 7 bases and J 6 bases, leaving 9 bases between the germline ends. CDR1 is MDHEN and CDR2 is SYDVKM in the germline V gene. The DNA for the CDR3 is TGTGCCAGCACTACTAGAGCTGAAGCTTTCTTT. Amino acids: CASTTRAEAFF.

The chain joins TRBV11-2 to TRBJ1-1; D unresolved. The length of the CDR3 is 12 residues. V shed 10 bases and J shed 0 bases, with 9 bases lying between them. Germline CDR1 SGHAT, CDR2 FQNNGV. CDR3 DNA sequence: TGTGCCACTGTGGAGATGAACACTGAAGCTTTCTTT. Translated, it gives CATVEMNTEAFF.